The TCR beta chain under discussion was sequenced for a study of cytomegalovirus exposure and HLA in healthy donors. On the study more broadly: The roughly 120 million unique TCR beta sequences, from roughly 170 million T cells, were found by an earlier analysis. Study results and limitations: Later analysis identified about 17,000 TCR beta sequences associated with HLA alleles, using a false discovery rate threshold of 0.05. Based on reports, TCR beta sequences accurately predicted HLA-A and HLA-B alleles for most subjects. Later on, a genetic analysis was performed. It linked a missense variant in DCLRE1C with V- and J-gene trimming of TCR beta.

In the PCR, 60 Vbeta and 13 Jbeta primers were used. Profiling relied on immunoSEQ multiplex PCR, and the TCRdb table lists in-frame clones only, not all of them. The data contain some 190,000 clones, about 85% of them singletons. Trimming at V came to 6 bases and at J to 3 bases, leaving 14 bases not matched to a gene. Germline V gene sequence: CDR1 SGHTS, CDR2 YDEGEE. CDR3 size: 16 residues. This clone was found once. The antigen remains unidentified. V usage is TRBV5-8 and J usage is TRBJ1-2; 7 nucleotides agree with TRBD1. The receptor was derived from a boy between 2 and 15 years old in good health and CMV-seronegative. Sequenced input: PBMCs. As DNA, the CDR3 is TGTGCCAGCACCAAAAGGACAGGCCCATCTCACTATGGCTACACCTTC. This gives the protein CASTKRTGPSHYGYTF.